These 25 T cell receptor beta chains originate from one sample sequenced in a study of Ad26.COV2.S vaccination and SARS-CoV-2 variants. Treatment reported: around 19 received Ad26.COV2.S at low or high dose, single or two shots; about 5 received placebo; per-sample allocation not given. Day 63 following the first vaccine or placebo injection was when the samples were taken. TCRdb's copy holds only in-frame clones and misses some; the assay was immunoSEQ multiplex PCR. The sample lists 510,000 or so clones, about 83% seen once, with about 13% in the top ten. This sample comprised peripheral blood, obtained in a trial of Ad26.COV2.S vaccine versus placebo. The receptors stem from a person aged 18-65 years who received the Ad26.COV2.S COVID-19 vaccine or a placebo.

The V gene is TRBV4-3, the J gene TRBJ2-2; D unresolved. Germline V lookup: CDR1 LGHNA, CDR2 YSLEER. The ends were cut back, 2 bases at V and 4 bases at J, with 11 bases in the middle. This CDR3 comprises 15 residues. The CDR3 loop is CASSQLGPITGELFF. For the CDR3, the DNA is TGCGCCAGCAGCCAACTTGGACCGATCACCGGGGAGCTGTTTTTT.

This chain joins TRBV6-5 and TRBJ2-7; 14 bases agree with TRBD2. In germline, CDR1 is MNHEY, CDR2 SVGAGI. The V and J ends lost 6 bases and 9 bases, in that order; junction bases with no gene match: 10. The CDR3 has 15 residues. CDR3 nucleotide sequence: TGTGCCAGCAGGACCGGGACTAGCGGGAGTCTCGGGCAGTACTTC. It translates to CASRTGTSGSLGQYF.

Only a few counts were recorded for this clone. The chain couples TRBV7-9 to TRBJ1-6; no firm D call. V was cut by 2 bases and J by 7 bases, with 18 bases left in between. Looked up from germline, CDR1 is SEHNR and CDR2 is FQNEAQ (reference sequence). This CDR3 comprises 17 residues. The CDR3 loop reads CASSLPKGGSQNSPLHF. The CDR3 DNA is TGTGCCAGCAGCTTACCAAAGGGAGGGTCTCAAAATTCACCCCTCCACTTT. Variable domain in full (rest from reference TRBV7-9 and TRBJ1-6): DTGVSQNPRHKITKRGQNVTFRCDPISEHNRLYWYRQTLGQGPEFLTYFQNEAQLEKSRLLSDRFSAERPKGSFSTLEIQRTEQGDSAMYLCASSLPKGGSQNSPLHFGNGTRLTVT.

The chain is built from TRBV7-2 and TRBJ2-5; a weak D match, TRBD2 (6 bases). Trimming removed 5 bases at V and 5 bases at J, with 15 bases between. Germline values: CDR1 SGHTA, CDR2 FQGNSA. This CDR3 region has 14 residues. The CDR3 here is CASSPPGGRETQYF. The CDR3 DNA is TGTGCCAGCAGCCCTCCAGGAGGGCGGGAGACCCAGTACTTC. The full variable domain, with the rest looked up from reference TRBV7-2 and TRBJ2-5, is GAGVSQSPSNKVTEKGKDVELRCDPISGHTALYWYRQSLGQGLEFLIYFQGNSAPDKSGLPSDRFSAERTGGSVSTLTIQRTQQEDSAVYLCASSPPGGRETQYFGPGTRLLVL.

This clone was counted only a few times. The chain uses TRBV5-6 and TRBJ2-5; 10 bases are a match to TRBD2. Trimming cost V 4 bases and J 7 bases; bases outside gene matches: 13. Germline CDR1 and CDR2: SGHDT and YYEEEE. The CDR3 loop spans 16 amino acids. In DNA, the CDR3 is TGTGCCAGCAGCAGACGACTAGCGGGCAGAGTGGGGACCCAGTACTTC. This sequence encodes CASSRRLAGRVGTQYF.

Turning to this clone: One end of the junction does not line up with germline, which may come from a read error. V usage is TRBV6-2 or TRBV6-3 and J usage is TRBJ2-7; no reliable D call. Germline lookup yields CDR1 MNHEY and CDR2 SVGEGT. The CDR3 totals 13 residues. The CDR3 protein is CANSSGPHYEQYF. In DNA, the CDR3 is TGTGCCAACAGTTCCGGGCCCCACTACGAGCAGTACTTC.

The chain uses TRBV7-2 and TRBJ2-7; maybe TRBD1 (6 bases). Germline loops: CDR1 SGHTA, CDR2 FQGNSA. V lost 1 base and J 0 bases, leaving 10 bases between the germline ends. The CDR3 sequence is 15 residues long. Written as DNA, the CDR3 is TGTGCCAGCAGCTTAGTTGGACAGAGCTCCTACGAGCAGTACTTC. Translation: CASSLVGQSSYEQYF.

This chain connects TRBV15 to TRBJ2-3; D remains ambiguous. The CDR3 is 16 amino acids. Looked up from germline, CDR1 is LNHNV and CDR2 is YYDKDF (reference sequence). V was shortened by 0 bases and J by 8 bases, with 18 bases between the two germline ends. The CDR3 here is CATSRDVGSGPPTQYF. As DNA, the CDR3 is TGTGCCACCAGCAGAGATGTCGGTAGTGGGCCGCCTACGCAGTATTTT.

The CDR3 DNA is TGTGCCACCCGAGGGGGGGAGGATGGTTTGCAGTACTTC. It encodes CATRGGEDGLQYF. V and J are TRBV24-1 and TRBJ2-7, with D tentatively TRBD2 (7 bases). Germline V gene lookup returns CDR1 KGHDR and CDR2 SFDVKD. This CDR3 region has 13 residues. V was pared by 9 bases and J by 9 bases, with 20 bases between.

The CDR3 is CASSERSMASYRGTGELFF. The DNA of the CDR3 is TGTGCCAGCAGTGAACGGAGTATGGCATCCTATAGGGGCACCGGGGAGCTGTTTTTT. The chain links TRBV2 to TRBJ2-2; perhaps TRBD1 as D (5 bases). V was shortened by 2 bases and J by 4 bases, with 23 bases between the two germline ends. This CDR3 is 19 amino acids long. Germline V lookup: CDR1 SNHLY, CDR2 FYNNEI.

CDR3 sequence (DNA): TGTGCCACCAGTGACCCGGGGACAGGGAACTATGGCTACACCTTC. It translates to CATSDPGTGNYGYTF. V usage is TRBV24-1 and J usage is TRBJ1-2, with 9 nucleotides matching TRBD1. Germline assignment: CDR1 KGHDR and CDR2 SFDVKD. The CDR3 covers 15 residues. V lost 4 bases, J lost 2 bases, and 4 bases stayed unmatched.

The chain is built from TRBV19 and TRBJ1-4; 7 positions agree with TRBD1. CDR1 is LNHDA and CDR2 is SQIVND in the germline V gene (reference sequence). The length of the CDR3 is 17 residues. Germline trimming cut 4 bases from V and 4 bases from J; bases unmatched to any gene: 12. This chain's CDR3 is CASSTPRTGGINEKLFF. In DNA form, the CDR3 reads TGTGCCAGTAGTACCCCCCGGACAGGCGGAATTAATGAAAAACTGTTTTTT.

The rearrangement joins TRBV27 to TRBJ2-1; a possible D gene is TRBD2 (5 bases). CDR1 MNHEY and CDR2 SMNVEV come from the germline V gene (reference sequence). Trimming stripped 7 bases from V and 9 bases from J, with 10 bases between. The CDR3 runs to 11 residues. CDR3 DNA sequence: TGTGCCAGCACGCGGAGCGGTGAGCAGTTCTTC. Protein sequence: CASTRSGEQFF.

In DNA, the CDR3 is TGTGCCAGCAGTTACCTCCTGGCGGGAGACGACAATGAGCAGTTCTTC. This encodes CASSYLLAGDDNEQFF. V is TRBV6-5 and J is TRBJ2-1; 7 bases align to TRBD2. The CDR3 covers 16 residues. Germline CDR1 is MNHEY and CDR2 is SVGAGI. The V and J ends lost 2 bases and 5 bases, in that order; junction bases with no gene match: 9.

This clone appeared a single time. The chain uses TRBV7-2 and TRBJ2-1; 9 positions agree with TRBD2. The J segment lost 0 bases and the V segment lost 1 base, leaving 7 bases of the junction unmatched. There are 18 residues in the CDR3. Germline V CDR1 and CDR2: SGHTA, FQGNSA. The CDR3 protein is CASSLEPSGRSSYNEQFF. Written as DNA, the CDR3 is TGTGCCAGCAGCTTAGAACCCAGCGGGAGGAGCTCCTACAATGAGCAGTTCTTC.

This clone has only one observation. The chain recombines TRBV28 with TRBJ1-1, with 9 bases lining up with TRBD1. There are 17 residues in the CDR3. CDR1 is MDHEN and CDR2 is SYDVKM in the germline V gene. Trimming removed 0 bases from V and 0 bases from J; junction bases left unmatched: 5. Here the CDR3 reads CASSLWAGTGMNTEAFF. The CDR3 nucleotides are TGTGCCAGCAGTTTATGGGCCGGGACAGGGATGAACACTGAAGCTTTCTTT.

CDR3 in amino acids: CASVLSPGPQHF. CDR3 in DNA: TGTGCCAGCGTCCTATCCCCCGGGCCCCAGCATTTT. This chain uses TRBV27 with TRBJ1-5; D remains unclear. V was trimmed by 8 bases and J by 9 bases, leaving 14 bases between them. Germline loops: CDR1 MNHEY, CDR2 SMNVEV (reference sequence). This CDR3 is built from 12 residues.

The chain employs TRBV28 and TRBJ2-5; 7 bases map to TRBD2. Germline CDR1 reads MDHEN; CDR2 reads SYDVKM. The CDR3 runs to 15 residues. The V segment lost 5 bases and the J segment 1 base; nucleotides outside the gene matches: 7. CDR3 region: CASSPPRGGQETQYF. As DNA, the CDR3 is TGTGCCAGCAGTCCACCGCGCGGGGGCCAAGAGACCCAGTACTTC.

As concerns this clone: The CDR3 carries no conserved terminal phenylalanine or tryptophan, so it likely arises from a read error. No DNA is shown, since the ends of the CDR3 on it are uncertain; the CDR3 is the one TCRdb lists. The chain employs TRBV7-2 and TRBJ1-5; the table's D call, TRBD1, was not checked against the DNA. The CDR3 is 13 amino acids in total, end residues counted. Germline V lookup: CDR1 SGHTA, CDR2 FQGNSA. The CDR3 sequence is CASSLVHLTGSLK.

This clone has a single count. V is TRBV7-9 and J is TRBJ2-3; the match to TRBD1 covers 10 bases. The junction had 11 bases not matched to a gene; V was cut back by 5 bases and J by 6 bases. The germline V gene encodes CDR1 SEHNR and CDR2 FQNEAQ (reference sequence). This CDR3 region has 16 residues. The CDR3 is CASSPPGQGIRDTQYF. CDR3 nucleotide sequence: TGTGCCAGCAGCCCCCCGGGACAGGGGATCCGGGATACGCAGTATTTT.

The rearrangement links TRBV9 to TRBJ1-1, with TRBD1 matching over 9 bases. The CDR3 contains 17 residues. The germline CDR1 and CDR2 sequences are SGDLS and YYNGEE. J gave up 2 bases and V 3 bases, and 11 bases lay outside the gene matches. Written as DNA, the CDR3 is TGTGCCAGCAGCGACCAACAGGGGGCCCACCCCAACACTGAAGCTTTCTTT. Its translation is CASSDQQGAHPNTEAFF.

The rearrangement joins TRBV19 to TRBJ2-2; 8 bases line up with TRBD2. In germline, CDR1 is LNHDA, CDR2 SQIVND (reference sequence). The V segment lost 4 bases and the J segment 6 bases; nucleotides outside the gene matches: 4. The CDR3 has 14 amino acids. This chain's CDR3 is CASSNGRASGELFF. CDR3 nucleotides: TGTGCCAGTAGTAACGGGAGGGCCTCCGGGGAGCTGTTTTTT.

The count of this clone is one. The gene calls are TRBV29-1 and TRBJ1-2; D not certain. Germline V gene data show CDR1 as SQVTM and CDR2 as ANQGSEA. There are 13 residues in the CDR3. The ends were cut back, 2 bases at V and 8 bases at J, with 15 bases in the middle. CDR3 residues: CSVEKWQGGGYTF. DNA for the CDR3: TGCAGCGTTGAAAAATGGCAAGGCGGAGGCTACACCTTC.

This clone came up once. This chain connects TRBV6-2 or TRBV6-3 to TRBJ2-1; the D is unclear. V was pared by 1 base and J by 5 bases, with 12 bases between. Germline CDR1 MNHEY, CDR2 SVGEGT. The CDR3 contains 15 residues. CDR3 region: CASSYFGGSNNEQFF. DNA of the CDR3: TGTGCCAGCAGTTACTTCGGTGGATCGAACAATGAGCAGTTCTTC.

The chain recombines TRBV28 with TRBJ2-7; either TRBD1 or TRBD2 may supply D (5 bases each). Trimming stripped 5 bases from V and 3 bases from J, with 8 bases between. The CDR3 runs to 12 residues. CDR1 and CDR2 from the germline V gene are MDHEN and SYDVKM. CDR3 DNA sequence: TGTGCCAGCAGTGATGGGGGCTACGAGCAGTACTTC. It is translated as CASSDGGYEQYF. Full variable domain (outside the CDR3, taken from reference TRBV28 and TRBJ2-7): DVKVTQSSRYLVKRTGEKVFLECVQDMDHENMFWYRQDPGLGLRLIYFSYDVKMKEKGDIPEGYSVSREKKERFSLILESASTNQTSMYLCASSDGGYEQYFGPGTRLTVT.